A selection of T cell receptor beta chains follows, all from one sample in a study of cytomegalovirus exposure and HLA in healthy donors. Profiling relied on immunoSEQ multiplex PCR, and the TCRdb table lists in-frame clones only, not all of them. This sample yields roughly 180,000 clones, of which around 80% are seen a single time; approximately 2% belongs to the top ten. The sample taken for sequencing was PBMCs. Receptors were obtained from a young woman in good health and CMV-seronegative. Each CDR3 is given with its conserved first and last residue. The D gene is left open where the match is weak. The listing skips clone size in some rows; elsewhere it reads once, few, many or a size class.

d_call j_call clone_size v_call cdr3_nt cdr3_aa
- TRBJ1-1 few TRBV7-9 TGTGCCAGCACTGGGCCCTCGGGGACTGAAGCTTTCTTT CASTGPSGTEAFF
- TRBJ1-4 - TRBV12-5 TGTGCTAGTGGTTTGGACGGGGGTGAAAAACTGTTTTTT CASGLDGGEKLFF
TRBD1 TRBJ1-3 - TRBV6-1 TGTGCCAGCAGGGGACAGGGTGGAAACACCATATATTTT CASRGQGGNTIYF
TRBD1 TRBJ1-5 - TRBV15 TGTGCCACCAGCAGGAATCCCACAGGGGACGGACAGCCCCAGCATTTT CATSRNPTGDGQPQHF
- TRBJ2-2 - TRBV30 TGTGCCTGGAGCCGGGATCCCGCCGGGGAGCTGTTTTTT CAWSRDPAGELFF
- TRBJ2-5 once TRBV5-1 TGCGCCAGCACCGACCCGGGAGAGACCCAGTACTTC CASTDPGETQYF
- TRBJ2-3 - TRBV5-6 TGTGCCAGCAGCTTGGCCTCGGCCCCCCTAGGAGACACAGATACGCAGTATTTT CASSLASAPLGDTDTQYF
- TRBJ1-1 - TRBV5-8 TGTGCCAGCAGCTTGGGTGACAGAAGTTCGAACACTGAAGCTTTCTTT CASSLGDRSSNTEAFF
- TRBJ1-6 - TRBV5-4 TGTGCCAGCAGCTCCCGACTTAATTCACCCCTCCACTTT CASSSRLNSPLHF
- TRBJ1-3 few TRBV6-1 TGTGCCAGCCTAGGTAGCTTTGGAAACACCATATATTTT CASLGSFGNTIYF
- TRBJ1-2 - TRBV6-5 TGTGCCAGCAGTTTCAGCACAGGGATAGGAAATGGCTACACCTTC CASSFSTGIGNGYTF
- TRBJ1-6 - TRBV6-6 TGTGCCAGCAGTAACCTACAAGTAGCTAATTCACCCCTCCACTTT CASSNLQVANSPLHF
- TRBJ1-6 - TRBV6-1 TGTGCCAGCAGTGAAGGGACATTTTGGTCACCCCTCCACTTT CASSEGTFWSPLHF
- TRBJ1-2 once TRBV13 TGTGCCAGCAACAGTGGGAGTCTTCGGCGGACGGCTAACTATGGCTACACCTTC CASNSGSLRRTANYGYTF
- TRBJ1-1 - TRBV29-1 TGCAGCGTTGAGGGCAGGGTGAACACTGAAGCTTTCTTT CSVEGRVNTEAFF
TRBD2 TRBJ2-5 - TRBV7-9 TGTGCCAGCAGCTCCCCTAGCGGGGGGCCTGAAGAGACCCAGTACTTC CASSSPSGGPEETQYF
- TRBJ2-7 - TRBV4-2 TGTGCCAGCAGCCAAGAGGAGGTAGGAGGCTACGAGCAGTACTTC CASSQEEVGGYEQYF
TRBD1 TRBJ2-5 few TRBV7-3 TGTGCCAGCAGCTTGCAGGGGGCGCCCCGAGAGACCCAGTACTTC CASSLQGAPRETQYF
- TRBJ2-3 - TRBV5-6 TGTGCCAGCACCCTTGGGTCGGGAAATACGCAGTATTTT CASTLGSGNTQYF
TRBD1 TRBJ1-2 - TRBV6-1 TGTGCCAGCAGTCCCCGGGACAGGGACGGCTACACCTTC CASSPRDRDGYTF
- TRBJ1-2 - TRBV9 TGTGCCAGCAGTGAAGACGGGAACTATGGCTACACCTTC CASSEDGNYGYTF
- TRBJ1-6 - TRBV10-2 TGCGCCAGCAGCGTGACGGGAACAAATTCACCCCTCCACTTT CASSVTGTNSPLHF
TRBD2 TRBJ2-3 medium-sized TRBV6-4 TGTGCCAGCAGTGACTCCTCTAGCGGGGGGGCAGATACGCAGTATTTT CASSDSSSGGADTQYF
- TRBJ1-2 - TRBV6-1 TGTGCCAGCAGTGAAGCGTGGACTGATTATGGCTACACCTTC CASSEAWTDYGYTF
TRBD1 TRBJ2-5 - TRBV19 TGTGCCAGTAGTCCGTGGACAGGGGGGGAGGAGACCCAGTACTTC CASSPWTGGEETQYF
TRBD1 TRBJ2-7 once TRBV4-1 TGCGCCAGCAGCCGGGACAGGGGCTACGAGCAGTACTTC CASSRDRGYEQYF
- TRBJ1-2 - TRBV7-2 TGTGCCAGCAGCTTAGCCCCGACAGTGATTAACTATGGCTACACCTTC CASSLAPTVINYGYTF
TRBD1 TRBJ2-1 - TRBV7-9 TGTGCCAGCTCTTGGAGTTTAGAGACAGGGTCCTTCTTATACAATGAGCAGTTCTTC CASSWSLETGSFLYNEQFF
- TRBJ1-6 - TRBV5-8 TGTGCCAGCAGCTTGTTTAGGGGGGGAAATTCACCCCTCCACTTT CASSLFRGGNSPLHF
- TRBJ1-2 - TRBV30 TGTGCCTGGAGTGCGCAGGGGCCAAGGACCTTC CAWSAQGPRTF
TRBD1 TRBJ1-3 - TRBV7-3 TGTGCCAGCAGCCTACCGGGACAGAGATTTTCTGGAAACACCATATATTTT CASSLPGQRFSGNTIYF
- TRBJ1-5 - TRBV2 TGTGCCAGCACCCAAGGAGGGCCGCTGTCCAATCAGCCCCAGCATTTT CASTQGGPLSNQPQHF
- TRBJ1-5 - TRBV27 TGTGCCAGCAGTCCGACAGGATTGCGTAAACGGAAGGAGGATCAGCCCCAGCATTTT CASSPTGLRKRKEDQPQHF
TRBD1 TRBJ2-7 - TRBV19 TGTGCTACCGGGACAGGGGCTTCGGAGCAGTACTTC CATGTGASEQYF
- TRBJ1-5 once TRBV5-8 TGTGCCAGCAGCTTGGGACCGTCAGGTAGCAATCAGCCCCAGCATTTT CASSLGPSGSNQPQHF
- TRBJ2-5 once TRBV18 TGTGCCAGCTCACCCGATAGAGAGACCCAGTACTTC CASSPDRETQYF
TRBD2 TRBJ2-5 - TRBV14 TGTGCCAGCAGCCAAGGAAGGACTAGCGGGGGGAGGTGGCACCAAGAGATCCAGTACTTC CASSQGRTSGGRWHQEIQYF
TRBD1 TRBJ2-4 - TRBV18 TGTGCCAGCTCACCTTTCCTCCCGGGACAGGAGAAAAACATTCAGTACTTC CASSPFLPGQEKNIQYF
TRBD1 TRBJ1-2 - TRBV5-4 TGTGCCAGCACCCCGGGACAGGTCTATGGCTACACCTTC CASTPGQVYGYTF
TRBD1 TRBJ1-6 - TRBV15 TGTGCCACCAGGACCGGGACAGGAAACTTAATTCCCCACTTT CATRTGTGNLIPHF
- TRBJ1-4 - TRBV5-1 TGCGCCAGCAGCACAACAGGGCATACTAATGAAAAACTGTTTTTT CASSTTGHTNEKLFF
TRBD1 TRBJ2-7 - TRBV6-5 TGTGCCAGCAACTCAGGGGGCCACGAGCAGTACTTC CASNSGGHEQYF